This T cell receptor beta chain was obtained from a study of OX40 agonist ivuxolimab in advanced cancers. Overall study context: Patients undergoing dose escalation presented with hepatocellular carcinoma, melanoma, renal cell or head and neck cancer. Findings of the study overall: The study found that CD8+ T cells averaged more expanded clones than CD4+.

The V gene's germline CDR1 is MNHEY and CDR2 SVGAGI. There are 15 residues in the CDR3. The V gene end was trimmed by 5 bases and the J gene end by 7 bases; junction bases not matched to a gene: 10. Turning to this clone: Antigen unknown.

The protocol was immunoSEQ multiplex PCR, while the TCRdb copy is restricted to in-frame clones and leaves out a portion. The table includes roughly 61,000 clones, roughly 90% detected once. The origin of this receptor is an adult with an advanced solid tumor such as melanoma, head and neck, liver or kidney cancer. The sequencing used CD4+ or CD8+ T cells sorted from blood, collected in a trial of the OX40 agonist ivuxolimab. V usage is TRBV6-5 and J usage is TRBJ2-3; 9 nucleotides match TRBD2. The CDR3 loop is CASSPRRGGRNTQYF. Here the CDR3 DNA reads TGTGCCAGCAGTCCGCGGCGGGGGGGGAGGAATACGCAGTATTTT.